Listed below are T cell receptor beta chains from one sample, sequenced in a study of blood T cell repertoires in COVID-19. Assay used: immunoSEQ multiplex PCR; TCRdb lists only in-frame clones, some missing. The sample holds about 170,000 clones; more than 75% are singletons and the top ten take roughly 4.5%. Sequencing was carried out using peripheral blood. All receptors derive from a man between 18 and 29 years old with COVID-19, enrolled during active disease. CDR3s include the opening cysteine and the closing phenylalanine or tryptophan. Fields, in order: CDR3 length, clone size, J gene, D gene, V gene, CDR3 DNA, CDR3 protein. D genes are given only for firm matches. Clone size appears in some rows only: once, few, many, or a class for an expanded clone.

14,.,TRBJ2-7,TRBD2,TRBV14,TGTGCCAGCAGCCGGAGCGGGAGGTTCTACGAGCAGTACTTC,CASSRSGRFYEQYF
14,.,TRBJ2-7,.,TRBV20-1,TGCAGTGCTAGTCCTCTACAGGAACCCTACGAGCAGTACTTC,CSASPLQEPYEQYF
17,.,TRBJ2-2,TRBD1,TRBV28,TGTGCCAGCAGTTCTTGGGCCAGGGGGCTATACACCGGGGAGCTGTTTTTT,CASSSWARGLYTGELFF
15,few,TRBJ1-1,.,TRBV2,TGTGCCAGCAGTGGGGTCGGAGCCCCAAACACTGAAGCTTTCTTT,CASSGVGAPNTEAFF
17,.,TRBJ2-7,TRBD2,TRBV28,TGTGCCAGCAGTGGGACAGTCGGGACTAGCGGGAATAACGAGCAGTACTTC,CASSGTVGTSGNNEQYF
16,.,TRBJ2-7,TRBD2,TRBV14,TGTGCCAGCAGCCAGTCGACTAGCTTCCCTTCCTACGAGCAGTACTTC,CASSQSTSFPSYEQYF
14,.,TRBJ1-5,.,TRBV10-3,TGTGCCATCAGTGAGTCTCGCGGGGAAGAGCCCCAGCATTTT,CAISESRGEEPQHF
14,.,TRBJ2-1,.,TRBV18,TGTGCCAGCTCAACTACCGCGGAGGGCAATGAGCAGTTCTTC,CASSTTAEGNEQFF
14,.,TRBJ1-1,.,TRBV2,TGTGCCAGCAGTGTCTGGAGAGAGAACACTGAAGCTTTCTTT,CASSVWRENTEAFF
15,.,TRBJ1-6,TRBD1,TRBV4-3,TGCGCCAGCAGCCAAGAAAGGACAGGGGGCTCACCCCTCCACTTT,CASSQERTGGSPLHF
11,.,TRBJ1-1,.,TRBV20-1,TGCAGTGCTCCATTGAACACTGAAGCTTTCTTT,CSAPLNTEAFF
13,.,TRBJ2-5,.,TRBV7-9,TGTGCCAGCAGCCAGACACTTAAGCAGACCCAGTACTTC,CASSQTLKQTQYF
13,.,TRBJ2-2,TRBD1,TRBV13,TGTGCCAGCAGCGTTACAGGGGACGGGGAGCTGTTTTTT,CASSVTGDGELFF
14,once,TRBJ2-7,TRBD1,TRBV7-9,TGTGCCAGCAGCGGGGACAGGGGGCGTTACGAGCAGTACTTC,CASSGDRGRYEQYF
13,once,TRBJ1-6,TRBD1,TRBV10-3,TGTGCCATCAATGCAGGGGGAGAATCACCCCTCCACTTT,CAINAGGESPLHF
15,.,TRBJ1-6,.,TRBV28,TGTGCCAGCAGTTTGAGGGGGTTCTATAATTCACCCCTCCACTTT,CASSLRGFYNSPLHF
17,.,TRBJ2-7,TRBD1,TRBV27,TGTGCCAGCAGTCCACCCCCTCCGGACAGGGTTCGAGGCGAGCAGTACTTC,CASSPPPPDRVRGEQYF
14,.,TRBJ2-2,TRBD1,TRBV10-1,TGCGCCAGCGGCCGGGACAGGGCGTCCGGGGAGCTGTTTTTT,CASGRDRASGELFF
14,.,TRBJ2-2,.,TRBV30,TGTGCCTGGAGTCCTCCAACCAGGGCCGGGGAGCTGTTTTTT,CAWSPPTRAGELFF
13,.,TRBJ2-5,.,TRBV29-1,TGCAGCGTTGAAGATCGTGGGGGGGAGACCCAGTACTTC,CSVEDRGGETQYF
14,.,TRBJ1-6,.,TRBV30,TGTGCCTGGAGTCAACGCGACAGTAATTCACCCCTCCACTTT,CAWSQRDSNSPLHF
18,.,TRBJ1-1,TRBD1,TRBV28,TGTGCCAGCAGTTTAGACCCCCGGGACAGGGGACTGAACACTGAAGCTTTCTTT,CASSLDPRDRGLNTEAFF
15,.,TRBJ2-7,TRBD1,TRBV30,TGTGCCTGGAAAGGTCGTGTCAGGGGGTTGAACGAGCAGTACTTC,CAWKGRVRGLNEQYF
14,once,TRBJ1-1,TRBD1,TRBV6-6,TGTGCCAGCAGTTACAGCAGGGACAGAACTGAAGCTTTCTTT,CASSYSRDRTEAFF
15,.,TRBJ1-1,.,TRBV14,TGTGCCAGCAGCCAAGCACGAGGGGGACGCACTGAAGCTTTCTTT,CASSQARGGRTEAFF
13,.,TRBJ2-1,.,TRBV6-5,TGTGCCAGCAGCCTCGGAGAATACAATGAGCAGTTCTTC,CASSLGEYNEQFF
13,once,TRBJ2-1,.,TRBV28,TGTGCCAGCAGGGGAAATACGGGAACAATAACGTTCTTC,CASRGNTGTITFF
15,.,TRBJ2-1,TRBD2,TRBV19,TGTGCCACCCTAACCGGGACTAGCGGGTTCCATGAGCAGTTCTTC,CATLTGTSGFHEQFF
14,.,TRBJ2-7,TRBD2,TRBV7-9,TGTGCCAGCGGGCGGGCTAGCGGCTCCTACGAGCAGTACTTC,CASGRASGSYEQYF
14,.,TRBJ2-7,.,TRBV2,TGTGCCAGCACCTTGGGGCCAGGGTTGAACGAGCAGTACTTC,CASTLGPGLNEQYF
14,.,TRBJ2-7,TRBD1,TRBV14,TGTGCCAGCAGCACCGGGACAGGGGCCTACGAGCAGTACTTC,CASSTGTGAYEQYF
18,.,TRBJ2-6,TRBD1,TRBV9,TGTGCCAGCAGCGTAGATGGGACAGGACCCTCTGGGGCCAACGTCCTGACTTTC,CASSVDGTGPSGANVLTF
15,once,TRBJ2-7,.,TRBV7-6,TGTGCCAGCAGCTTGGGAGGGGGGACCGCCTACGAGCAGTACTTC,CASSLGGGTAYEQYF
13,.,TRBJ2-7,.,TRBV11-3,TGTGCCAGCAGCATCCGGACAGACTACGAGCAGTACTTC,CASSIRTDYEQYF
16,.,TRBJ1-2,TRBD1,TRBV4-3,TGCGCCAGCAGCCAAGAGAGTCCAGGGGGCTACTATGGCTACACCTTC,CASSQESPGGYYGYTF
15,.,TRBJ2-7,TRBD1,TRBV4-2,TGTGCCAGCAGCCAATGGGGGACAGCGGCCTACGAGCAGTACTTC,CASSQWGTAAYEQYF
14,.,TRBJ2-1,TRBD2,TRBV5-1,TGCGCCAGCAGCTTGGCGGGAGGGTCGGGTGAGCAGTTCTTC,CASSLAGGSGEQFF
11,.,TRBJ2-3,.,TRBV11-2,TGTGCCACCCTCAGCACAGATACGCAGTATTTT,CATLSTDTQYF
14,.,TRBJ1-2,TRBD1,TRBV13,TGTGCCAGCAGCTTGGGACAGGGGAACTATGGCTACACCTTC,CASSLGQGNYGYTF
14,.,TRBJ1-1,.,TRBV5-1,TGCGCCAGCAGCTTACAGGGACCGAACACTGAAGCTTTCTTT,CASSLQGPNTEAFF
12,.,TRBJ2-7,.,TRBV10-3,TGTGCCATCAGTGTCGGGGAAGGCGAGCAGTACTTC,CAISVGEGEQYF
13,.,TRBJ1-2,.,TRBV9,TGTGCCAGCAGCGCCCAGCGGAGGGCTGGCTACACCTTC,CASSAQRRAGYTF
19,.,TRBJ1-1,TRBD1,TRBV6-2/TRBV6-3,TGTGCCAGCAGTTACTCGATTGACGACGGACAGGGGGATTGGGCTGAAGCTTTCTTT,CASSYSIDDGQGDWAEAFF
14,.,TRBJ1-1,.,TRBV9,TGTGCCAGCAGCCTTTCTAACAGGGACACTGAAGCTTTCTTT,CASSLSNRDTEAFF
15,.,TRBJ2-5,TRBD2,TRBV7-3,TGTGCCAGCAGCTTGACTAGCGGGGGGCAAGAGACCCAGTACTTC,CASSLTSGGQETQYF
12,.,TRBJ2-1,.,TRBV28,TGTGCCAGCAGCCGGGGCGGGGATGAGCAGTTCTTC,CASSRGGDEQFF
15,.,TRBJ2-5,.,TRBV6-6,TGTGCCAGCAGCTCCCAGGGGTCAATCCAAGAGACCCAGTACTTC,CASSSQGSIQETQYF
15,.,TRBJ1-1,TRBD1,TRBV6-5,TGTGCCAGCAGCAACAGGGGGCGCGGGAACACTGAAGCTTTCTTT,CASSNRGRGNTEAFF
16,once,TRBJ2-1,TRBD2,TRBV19,TGTGCCAGTAGTATAGGGGGTAGCGGGGGCCACAATGAGCAGTTCTTC,CASSIGGSGGHNEQFF
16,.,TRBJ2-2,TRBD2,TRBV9,TGTGCCAGCAGCGTAAGACTAGCGCTCAACACCGGGGAGCTGTTTTTT,CASSVRLALNTGELFF
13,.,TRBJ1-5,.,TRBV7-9,TGTGCCAGCAGCGCAGGGGCCGGTCAGCCCCAGCATTTT,CASSAGAGQPQHF
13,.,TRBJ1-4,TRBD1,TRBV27,TGTGCCACCCATGGGACAGGGAGCGAAAAACTGCTTTTT,CATHGTGSEKLLF
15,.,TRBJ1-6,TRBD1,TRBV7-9,TGTGCCAGCAGCCCATGGACAGGGCACGATTCACCCCTCCACTTT,CASSPWTGHDSPLHF